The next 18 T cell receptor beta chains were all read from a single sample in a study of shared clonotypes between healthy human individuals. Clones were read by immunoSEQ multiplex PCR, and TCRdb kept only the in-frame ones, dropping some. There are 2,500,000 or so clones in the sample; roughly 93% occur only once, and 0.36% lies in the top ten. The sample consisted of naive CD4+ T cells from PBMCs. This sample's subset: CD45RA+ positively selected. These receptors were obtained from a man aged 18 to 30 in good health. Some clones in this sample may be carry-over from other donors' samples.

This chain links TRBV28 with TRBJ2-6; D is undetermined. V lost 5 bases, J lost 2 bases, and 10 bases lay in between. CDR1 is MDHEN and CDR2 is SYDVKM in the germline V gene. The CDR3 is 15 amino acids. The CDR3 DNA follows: TGTGCCAGCAGTAGCCCTCGGACTGGGGCCAACGTCCTGACTTTC. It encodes CASSSPRTGANVLTF.

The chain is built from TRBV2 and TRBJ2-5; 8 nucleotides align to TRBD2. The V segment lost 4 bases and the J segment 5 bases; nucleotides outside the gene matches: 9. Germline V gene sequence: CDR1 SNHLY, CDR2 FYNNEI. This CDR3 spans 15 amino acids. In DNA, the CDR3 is TGTGCCAGCAGTGCGACTGGGGTAGCGGGGGAGACCCAGTACTTC. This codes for CASSATGVAGETQYF.

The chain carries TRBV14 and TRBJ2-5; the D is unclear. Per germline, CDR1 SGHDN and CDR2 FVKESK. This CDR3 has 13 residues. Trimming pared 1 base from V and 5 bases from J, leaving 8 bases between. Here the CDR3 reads CASSQGSPETQYF. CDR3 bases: TGTGCCAGCAGCCAAGGGAGTCCCGAGACCCAGTACTTC.

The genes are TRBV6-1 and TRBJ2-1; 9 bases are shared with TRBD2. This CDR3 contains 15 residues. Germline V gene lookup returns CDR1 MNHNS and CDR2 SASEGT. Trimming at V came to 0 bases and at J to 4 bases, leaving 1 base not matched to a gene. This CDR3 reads CASSEALAGYNEQFF. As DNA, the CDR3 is TGTGCCAGCAGTGAAGCGCTAGCGGGATACAATGAGCAGTTCTTC.

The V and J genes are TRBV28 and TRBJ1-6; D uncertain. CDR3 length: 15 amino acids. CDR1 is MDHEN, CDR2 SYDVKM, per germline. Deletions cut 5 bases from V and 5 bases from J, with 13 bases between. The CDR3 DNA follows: TGTGCCAGCAGTCCTCCGACGAGTAATAATTCACCCCTCCACTTT. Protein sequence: CASSPPTSNNSPLHF.

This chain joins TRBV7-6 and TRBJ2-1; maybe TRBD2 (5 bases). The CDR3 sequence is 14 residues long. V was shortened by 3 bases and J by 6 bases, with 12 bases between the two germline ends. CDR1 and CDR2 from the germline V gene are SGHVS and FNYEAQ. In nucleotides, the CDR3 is TGTGCCAGCAGCTTCCCGGGATCAACCAATGAGCAGTTCTTC. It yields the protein CASSFPGSTNEQFF.

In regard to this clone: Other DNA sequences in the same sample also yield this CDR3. CDR3 region: CASSLGSETQYF. The CDR3, as DNA: TGTGCCAGCAGCCTAGGGTCGGAGACCCAGTACTTC. The chain links TRBV7-2 to TRBJ2-5; D gene ambiguous. This CDR3 is built from 12 residues. In germline, CDR1 is SGHTA, CDR2 FQGNSA. Trimming cost V 5 bases and J 5 bases, with 9 bases left between them. The full variable domain, completed using reference TRBV7-2 and TRBJ2-5, is GAGVSQSPSNKVTEKGKDVELRCDPISGHTALYWYRQSLGQGLEFLIYFQGNSAPDKSGLPSDRFSAERTGGSVSTLTIQRTQQEDSAVYLCASSLGSETQYFGPGTRLLVL.

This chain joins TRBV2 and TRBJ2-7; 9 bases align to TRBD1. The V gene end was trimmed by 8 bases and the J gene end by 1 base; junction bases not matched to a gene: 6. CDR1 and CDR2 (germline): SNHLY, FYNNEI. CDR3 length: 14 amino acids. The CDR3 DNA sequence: TGTGCCAGCTGCCGGGACAGGGATTCCTACGAGCAGTACTTC. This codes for CASCRDRDSYEQYF.

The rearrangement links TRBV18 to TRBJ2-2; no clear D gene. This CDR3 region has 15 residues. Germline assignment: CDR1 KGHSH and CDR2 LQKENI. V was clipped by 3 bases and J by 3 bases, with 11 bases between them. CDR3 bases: TGTGCCAGCTCACCGGTCGGACGGGACACCGGGGAGCTGTTTTTT. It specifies CASSPVGRDTGELFF.

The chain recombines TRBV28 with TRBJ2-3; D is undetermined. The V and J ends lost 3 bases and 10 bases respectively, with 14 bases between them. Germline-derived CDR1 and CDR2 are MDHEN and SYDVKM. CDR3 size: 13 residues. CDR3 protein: CASSFGQLRAQYF. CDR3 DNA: TGTGCCAGCAGTTTCGGGCAGCTTAGGGCGCAGTATTTT.

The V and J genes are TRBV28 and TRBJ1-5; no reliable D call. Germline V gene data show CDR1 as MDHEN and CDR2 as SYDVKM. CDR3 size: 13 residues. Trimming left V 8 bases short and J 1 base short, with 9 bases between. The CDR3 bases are TGTGCCAGCGATCTTGGGAGCAATCAGCCCCAGCATTTT. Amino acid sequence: CASDLGSNQPQHF.

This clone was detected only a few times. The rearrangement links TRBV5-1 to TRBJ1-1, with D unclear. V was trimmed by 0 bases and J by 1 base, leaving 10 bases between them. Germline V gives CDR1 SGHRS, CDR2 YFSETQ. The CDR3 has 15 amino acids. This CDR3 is CASSLVVFGNTEAFF. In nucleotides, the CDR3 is TGCGCCAGCAGCTTGGTCGTATTCGGGAACACTGAAGCTTTCTTT.

The CDR3 loop is CASSPTAVTDTQYF. CDR3 DNA sequence: TGTGCCAGCAGCCCCACAGCGGTGACAGATACGCAGTATTTT. V usage is TRBV7-2 and J usage is TRBJ2-3; D perhaps matches TRBD2 (5 bases). This CDR3 is 14 amino acids long. The ends were cut back, 5 bases at V and 3 bases at J, with 12 bases in the middle. From germline, CDR1 is SGHTA and CDR2 FQGNSA.

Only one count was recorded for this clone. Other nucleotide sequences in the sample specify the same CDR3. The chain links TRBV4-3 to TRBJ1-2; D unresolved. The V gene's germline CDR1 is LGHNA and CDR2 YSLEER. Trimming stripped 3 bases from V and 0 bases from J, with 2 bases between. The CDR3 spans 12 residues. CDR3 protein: CASSQANYGYTF. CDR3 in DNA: TGCGCCAGCAGCCAGGCTAACTATGGCTACACCTTC.

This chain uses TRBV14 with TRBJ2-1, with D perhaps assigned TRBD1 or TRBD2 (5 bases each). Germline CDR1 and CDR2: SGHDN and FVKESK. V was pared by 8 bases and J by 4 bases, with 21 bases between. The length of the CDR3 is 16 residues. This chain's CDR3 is CASSRILGVGYNEQFF. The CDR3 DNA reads TGTGCCAGCTCCCGAATCTTGGGGGTGGGATACAATGAGCAGTTCTTC.

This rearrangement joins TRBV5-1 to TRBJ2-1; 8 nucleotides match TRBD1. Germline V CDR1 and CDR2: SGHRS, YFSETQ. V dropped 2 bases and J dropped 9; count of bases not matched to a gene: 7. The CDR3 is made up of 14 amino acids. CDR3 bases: TGCGCCAGCAGCTTAAATCCCACAGGGGGTGAGCAGTTCTTC. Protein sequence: CASSLNPTGGEQFF.

The CDR3 coding sequence is TGTGCCAGCAGTGTAGCGGGAGGGCCGGAGGTTGAGCAGTACTTC. Its protein is CASSVAGGPEVEQYF. The chain is built from TRBV28 and TRBJ2-7; 11 bases fit TRBD2. The CDR3 sequence is 15 residues long. Germline values: CDR1 MDHEN, CDR2 SYDVKM. V dropped 5 bases and J dropped 7; count of bases not matched to a gene: 10.

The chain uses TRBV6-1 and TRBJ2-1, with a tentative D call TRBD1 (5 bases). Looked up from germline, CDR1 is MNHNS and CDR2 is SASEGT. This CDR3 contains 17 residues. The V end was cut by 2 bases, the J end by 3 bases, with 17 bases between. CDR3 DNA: TGTGCCAGCAGTGAATCCGGGCAGGGAAGGTTCTACAATGAGCAGTTCTTC. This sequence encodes CASSESGQGRFYNEQFF.